This entry concerns a single T cell receptor (beta chain). This CDR3 is built from 14 residues. The J segment lost 6 bases and the V segment lost 0 bases, leaving 7 bases of the junction unmatched. Germline V lookup: CDR1 GTSNPN, CDR2 SVGIG (reference sequence). These data come from a study of blood T cell repertoires in COVID-19. Study at large: Material from acute and convalescent COVID-19 was sourced from the United States, Italy and Spain. The cDNA or gDNA used as material had been derived from T cells, B-cell-depleted T cells, or PBMCs.

Source study methods: Reference gene primers were amplified, and this amplification served to estimate nucleated cell counts. This table comes from immunoSEQ multiplex PCR, and its TCRdb copy is limited to in-frame clones, with some not included. That table furnishes V, J and clone size, whereas the DNA furnished D and trimming. Here the sample spans about 200,000 clones, 70% to 90% being singletons. This TCR derives from a woman aged 80 or over with acute or convalescent COVID-19. The V call is TRBV30, the J call TRBJ2-7, with TRBD1 identical over 8 bases. Sequencing was performed on peripheral blood. DNA for the CDR3: TGTGCCTGGAGTGTAGGCGGGACAGGCCCCGAGCAGTACTTC. Residues: CAWSVGGTGPEQYF.